What follows are 16 T cell receptor beta chains derived from one specimen sequenced in a study of shared T cell receptors in the human thymus. Libraries were prepared by immunoSEQ multiplex PCR; TCRdb keeps only in-frame clonotypes and omits some of them. The sample records about 660,000 clones, about 89% being singletons. Another study also made use of these data, one on human thymus T cells.

Sequences were obtained from thymocytes. These receptors were obtained from a boy younger than two with a congenital heart defect.

The chain combines TRBV4-3 with TRBJ2-2; 7 bases are a match to TRBD2. The V gene end was trimmed by 1 base and the J gene end by 4 bases; junction bases not matched to a gene: 12. The CDR3 length is 18 residues. The V gene's germline CDR1 is LGHNA and CDR2 YSLEER. CDR3 bases: TGCGCCAGCAGCCAAGTTTCTCAATGGCGGGGGACCACCGGGGAGCTGTTTTTT. This encodes CASSQVSQWRGTTGELFF.

This chain connects TRBV28 to TRBJ2-7; TRBD1 might be the D (6 bases). Germline values: CDR1 MDHEN, CDR2 SYDVKM. V lost 8 bases and J 2 bases, leaving 13 bases between the germline ends. CDR3 size: 13 residues. The CDR3 loop reads CASGRDITYEQYF. The CDR3, as DNA: TGTGCCAGCGGCCGGGACATTACCTACGAGCAGTACTTC.

This chain uses TRBV25-1 with TRBJ2-1; the D gene is possibly TRBD1 (6 bases). CDR1 and CDR2 (germline): MGHDK, SYGVNS. CDR3 length equals 12 residues. The V gene lost 8 bases and the J gene lost 5 bases, with 10 bases spanning the gap. This chain's CDR3 is CASQDRNNEQFF. For the CDR3, the DNA is TGTGCCAGCCAAGACAGGAACAATGAGCAGTTCTTC.

This sequence joins TRBV27 and TRBJ2-7, with D perhaps matching TRBD1 (5 bases). Between the trimmed V and J ends, which lost 5 bases and 5 bases, there was a span of 16 bases. The CDR3 length is 14 residues. The V gene's germline CDR1 is MNHEY and CDR2 SMNVEV (reference sequence). CDR3 amino acids: CASSPPGREDEQYF. The DNA of the CDR3 is TGTGCCAGCAGTCCACCCGGCAGGGAAGACGAGCAGTACTTC.

This clone showed up just a few times. The chain couples TRBV5-6 to TRBJ1-3, with D possibly being TRBD1 (6 bases). Looked up from germline, CDR1 is SGHDT and CDR2 is YYEEEE. The CDR3 has 16 residues. Trimming took 0 bases from V and 2 from J, leaving 12 bases between them. Here the CDR3 reads CASSLADEGAGNTIYF. CDR3 sequence (DNA): TGTGCCAGCAGCTTGGCCGATGAGGGGGCTGGAAACACCATATATTTT.

The chain combines TRBV6-1 with TRBJ2-7; 11 nucleotides match TRBD1. V lost 1 base, J lost 2 bases, and 16 bases stayed unmatched. In germline, CDR1 is MNHNS, CDR2 SASEGT. CDR3 length: 20 amino acids. The CDR3 loop is CASSEDKPRAGQGATYEQYF. The CDR3 coding sequence is TGTGCCAGCAGTGAAGATAAGCCAAGGGCCGGACAGGGGGCAACCTACGAGCAGTACTTC.

The rearrangement joins TRBV9 to TRBJ2-3; the D gene is possibly TRBD2 (5 bases). The CDR3 covers 15 residues. V lost 0 bases and J 4 bases, leaving 12 bases between the germline ends. Germline V CDR1 and CDR2: SGDLS, YYNGEE. The CDR3 region is CASSVVSGTADTQYF. The CDR3 region has the DNA TGTGCCAGCAGCGTAGTTTCGGGAACAGCAGATACGCAGTATTTT.

This chain joins TRBV28 and TRBJ2-5; 10 bases are shared with TRBD2. The germline V gene has CDR1 MDHEN and CDR2 SYDVKM. The J segment lost 2 bases and the V segment lost 8 bases, leaving 5 bases of the junction unmatched. The CDR3 is made up of 14 amino acids. The CDR3 DNA reads as TGTGCCAGCTCGGGACTAGCGCGTCAAGAGACCCAGTACTTC. Translated: CASSGLARQETQYF.

This clone was seen only a few times. This rearrangement joins TRBV28 to TRBJ2-5, with 8 bases that match TRBD2. Germline V gene lookup returns CDR1 MDHEN and CDR2 SYDVKM. The V gene end was trimmed by 8 bases and the J gene end by 7 bases; junction bases not matched to a gene: 12. The length of the CDR3 is 14 residues. The CDR3 DNA reads as TGTGCCAGCGACTCGCTGGGACTAGATGGGACCCAGTACTTC. It translates to CASDSLGLDGTQYF.

The gene calls are TRBV7-2 and TRBJ2-2; 7 bases fit TRBD1. There are 16 residues in the CDR3. J lost 5 bases, V lost 1 base, and 7 bases had no gene match. CDR1 is SGHTA, CDR2 FQGNSA, per germline. The CDR3 reads CASSLDDRVSTGELFF. CDR3 sequence (DNA): TGTGCCAGCAGCTTAGATGACAGGGTATCTACCGGGGAGCTGTTTTTT.

The rearrangement joins TRBV30 to TRBJ2-7, with D unclear. This CDR3 spans 16 amino acids. Trimming removed 2 bases at V and 0 bases at J, with 17 bases between. Germline assignment: CDR1 GTSNPN and CDR2 SVGIG (reference sequence). CDR3 sequence reads: CAWSIPRVPSSYEQYF. The CDR3, as DNA: TGTGCCTGGAGTATACCCCGGGTTCCTAGCTCCTACGAGCAGTACTTC.

The J gene is TRBJ1-1, the V gene TRBV11-3; a weak D match, TRBD1 (6 bases). Germline loops: CDR1 SGHNT, CDR2 YENEEA. There are 16 residues in the CDR3. V was cut by 4 bases and J by 4 bases, with 19 bases left in between. The CDR3 here is CASSSVRGGDPTEAFF. Here the CDR3 DNA reads TGTGCCAGCAGCTCAGTCAGGGGAGGGGACCCCACTGAAGCTTTCTTT.

The genes are TRBV9 and TRBJ2-1; 7 bases line up with TRBD2. Germline V gives CDR1 SGDLS, CDR2 YYNGEE. V gave up 3 bases and J gave up 9 bases; unmatched junction bases: 15. The length of the CDR3 is 16 residues. CDR3 sequence: CASSGTSGGVLGEQFF. The CDR3 bases are TGTGCCAGCAGCGGGACTAGTGGGGGTGTATTGGGTGAGCAGTTCTTC.

The chain combines TRBV19 with TRBJ2-1; weak D call: TRBD1 (5 bases). V lost 7 bases, J lost 0 bases, and 13 bases lay in between. Germline V gene data show CDR1 as LNHDA and CDR2 as SQIVND (reference sequence). The CDR3 contains 15 residues. The chain's CDR3 is CASKGFGSSYNEQFF. The CDR3 DNA follows: TGTGCCAGTAAGGGGTTCGGTAGCTCCTACAATGAGCAGTTCTTC.

This clone was seen only a few times. J is TRBJ1-2 and V is TRBV28; 10 nucleotides match TRBD1. The germline V gene encodes CDR1 MDHEN and CDR2 SYDVKM. This CDR3 comprises 16 residues. Germline trimming cut 0 bases from V and 5 bases from J; bases unmatched to any gene: 6. This CDR3 reads CASSLWRRDRGYGYTF. CDR3 bases: TGTGCCAGCAGTTTATGGCGCCGGGACAGGGGTTATGGCTACACCTTC.

The genes are TRBV7-2 and TRBJ1-2; maybe TRBD1 (5 bases). The V end was cut by 5 bases, the J end by 3 bases, with 10 bases between. The length of the CDR3 is 13 residues. The germline V gene has CDR1 SGHTA and CDR2 FQGNSA. The CDR3 region has the DNA TGTGCCAGCAGCCCCCAGGGCCACTATGGCTACACCTTC. As protein: CASSPQGHYGYTF.